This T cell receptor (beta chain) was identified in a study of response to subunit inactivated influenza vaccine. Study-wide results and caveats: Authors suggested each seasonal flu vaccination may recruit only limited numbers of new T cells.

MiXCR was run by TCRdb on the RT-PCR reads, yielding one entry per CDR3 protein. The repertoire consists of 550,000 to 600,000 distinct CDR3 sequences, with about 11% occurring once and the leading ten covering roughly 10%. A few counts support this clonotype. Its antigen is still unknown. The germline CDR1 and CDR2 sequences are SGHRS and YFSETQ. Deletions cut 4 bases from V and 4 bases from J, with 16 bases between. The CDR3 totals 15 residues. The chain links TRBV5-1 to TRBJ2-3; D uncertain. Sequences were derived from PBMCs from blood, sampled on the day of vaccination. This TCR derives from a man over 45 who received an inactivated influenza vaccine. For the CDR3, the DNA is TGCGCCAGCAGCCGGAGAGAGGTGCTGGCAGATACGCAGTATTTT. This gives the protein CASSRREVLADTQYF.